A single sample gave rise to the 29 T cell receptor beta chains below, sequenced in a study of cytomegalovirus exposure and HLA in healthy donors. Primers: 60 Vbeta forward and 13 Jbeta reverse. The assay was immunoSEQ multiplex PCR, and TCRdb's table has in-frame clones only and misses some. The sample contains some 150,000 clones, roughly 76% of which appear only once. Sequenced: PBMCs. Receptor source: a woman aged 25 to 39 in good health and CMV-seronegative.

The chain recombines TRBV2 with TRBJ2-3; D perhaps matches TRBD2 (7 bases). V shed 6 bases and J shed 3 bases, with 16 bases lying between them. The CDR3 extends over 15 amino acids. The V gene's germline CDR1 is SNHLY and CDR2 FYNNEI. The CDR3 here is CASSAGRGGTDTQYF. CDR3 DNA: TGTGCCAGCAGCGCTGGTAGGGGGGGAACAGATACGCAGTATTTT. Variable domain in full (rest from reference TRBV2 and TRBJ2-3): EPEVTQTPSHQVTQMGQEVILRCVPISNHLYFYWYRQILGQKVEFLVSFYNNEISEKSEIFDDQFSVERPDGSNFTLKIRSTKLEDSAMYFCASSAGRGGTDTQYFGPGTRLTVL.

This chain links TRBV4-1 with TRBJ2-5; no definite D call. V was shortened by 4 bases and J by 1 base, with 10 bases between the two germline ends. Germline V gives CDR1 MGHRA, CDR2 YSYEKL. This CDR3 contains 14 residues. The CDR3 spells CASSPLAVQETQYF. For the CDR3, the DNA is TGCGCCAGCAGCCCTTTAGCAGTCCAAGAGACCCAGTACTTC.

The chain uses TRBV9 and TRBJ1-2; D perhaps matches TRBD1 (5 bases). Germline assignment: CDR1 SGDLS and CDR2 YYNGEE. The CDR3 covers 15 residues. Trimming took off 0 bases at V and 3 bases at J, with 12 bases between the two ends. Written as DNA, the CDR3 is TGTGCCAGCAGCGTAGCCAGTCCGGGGGACTATGGCTACACCTTC. Translating gives CASSVASPGDYGYTF.

The chain uses TRBV7-3 and TRBJ2-1; 8 bases align to TRBD2. The germline gives CDR1 SGHTA, CDR2 FQGTGA. V gave up 4 bases and J gave up 8 bases; unmatched junction bases: 10. This CDR3 has 15 residues. The CDR3 sequence is CASSYLGGARDEQFF. CDR3 DNA sequence: TGTGCCAGCAGCTATCTCGGGGGGGCGAGGGATGAGCAGTTCTTC.

This chain uses TRBV16 with TRBJ2-3, with D uncertain. The germline V gene has CDR1 KGHSY and CDR2 FQNENV. The CDR3 has 13 residues. V was shortened by 0 bases and J by 4 bases, with 5 bases between the two germline ends. The CDR3 DNA follows: TGTGCCAGCAGCCAATCCATTTCAGATACGCAGTATTTT. This sequence encodes CASSQSISDTQYF.

On this clone itself: The junction and the germline gene differ at one end; a read error may be behind it. The gene calls are TRBV29-1 and TRBJ1-1; 9 bases match TRBD1. The germline gives CDR1 SQVTM, CDR2 ANQGSEA. The CDR3 has 11 residues. The CDR3 DNA reads as TGCAGCGGTGAAGGACAGGGGAGGACTTTCTTT. Translating gives CSGEGQGRTFF.

This clone was seen more than once but under ten times. This chain joins TRBV5-1 and TRBJ2-7; 10 bases fit TRBD1. With 0 bases clipped from V and 0 bases from J, the junction kept 3 bases outside the gene matches. The CDR3 has 16 residues. Germline CDR1 reads SGHRS; CDR2 reads YFSETQ. CDR3 bases: TGCGCCAGCAGCTTGGTAAGGGACAGGGGCTCCTACGAGCAGTACTTC. This sequence encodes CASSLVRDRGSYEQYF.

This clone is a singleton in its sample. V and J are TRBV28 and TRBJ1-2; TRBD1 agrees at 7 bases. Per germline, CDR1 MDHEN and CDR2 SYDVKM. Trimming removed 7 bases from V and 4 bases from J; junction bases left unmatched: 12. The CDR3 runs to 15 residues. CDR3 in DNA: TGTGCCAGCACTAAAGCCGGGACAGAAAGCTATGGCTACACCTTC. Translating it yields CASTKAGTESYGYTF.

The chain is built from TRBV5-4 and TRBJ2-5, with TRBD1 matching over 9 bases. Per the germline V gene, CDR1 is SGHNT and CDR2 is YYREEE (reference sequence). The CDR3 length is 14 residues. The junction had 5 bases not matched to a gene; V was cut back by 3 bases and J by 5 bases. The CDR3 loop is CASSSRTGDETQYF. The CDR3 nucleotides read TGTGCCAGCAGCTCGCGGACAGGGGATGAGACCCAGTACTTC.

The V gene is TRBV7-9, the J gene TRBJ1-2, with TRBD1 as a possible D gene (6 bases). The CDR3 is 13 amino acids. With 6 bases removed from V and 5 bases from J, the gap between germline ends came to 13 bases. Germline loops: CDR1 SEHNR, CDR2 FQNEAQ (reference sequence). CDR3 sequence: CASSHRAVYGYTF. The CDR3 DNA is TGTGCCAGCAGTCACAGGGCAGTTTATGGCTACACCTTC.

The V call is TRBV7-9, the J call TRBJ1-2; the D is unclear. Germline CDR1 and CDR2: SEHNR and FQNEAQ (reference sequence). The CDR3 covers 13 residues. The V and J ends lost 1 base and 2 bases respectively, with 5 bases between them. The CDR3 spells CASSLGLNYGYTF. Written as DNA, the CDR3 is TGTGCCAGCAGCTTAGGTCTAAACTATGGCTACACCTTC.

This CDR3 is CASSSGGGTSGGATDTQYF. The CDR3 DNA follows: TGTGCCAGCAGCTCTGGGGGAGGAACTAGCGGGGGGGCTACAGATACGCAGTATTTT. The rearrangement links TRBV7-2 to TRBJ2-3, with 13 nucleotides matching TRBD2. Germline CDR1 and CDR2: SGHTA and FQGNSA. J lost 3 bases, V lost 4 bases, and 13 bases had no gene match. The CDR3 spans 19 residues.

The V and J genes are TRBV5-4 and TRBJ2-5; 11 bases are shared with TRBD1. TRBJ2-7 matches the DNA end more closely, so the J call is doubtful. Germline CDR1 reads SGHNT; CDR2 reads YYREEE (reference sequence). The length of the CDR3 is 15 residues. In nucleotides, the CDR3 is TGTGCCAGCAGCTTGTACGGACAGGGGGCTTACGAGCAGTACTTC. It codes for CASSLYGQGAYEQYF.

J is TRBJ2-4 and V is TRBV28, with a possible D match to TRBD1 (6 bases). This CDR3 has 15 residues. V lost 2 bases and J 0 bases, leaving 8 bases between the germline ends. The germline V gene encodes CDR1 MDHEN and CDR2 SYDVKM. In DNA, the CDR3 is TGTGCCAGCAGTTTACCAGGGGTAGCCAAAAACATTCAGTACTTC. It translates to CASSLPGVAKNIQYF.

CDR3 sequence (DNA): TGTGCCAGCACCCCGGGACTAGGGACCCTTAATGAGCAGTTCTTC. This gives the protein CASTPGLGTLNEQFF. J is TRBJ2-1 and V is TRBV7-2; TRBD2 matches at 8 bases. CDR1 and CDR2 (germline): SGHTA, FQGNSA. V shed 7 bases, J shed 7 bases, and the junction held 12 bases outside the gene matches. The CDR3 totals 15 residues.

The CDR3 DNA sequence: TGTGCCAGCAGCTCCAGGACAGAAACGAACACTGAAGCTTTCTTT. Translating it yields CASSSRTETNTEAFF. The chain joins TRBV27 to TRBJ1-1, with TRBD1 as a possible D gene (6 bases). The length of the CDR3 is 15 residues. The germline V gene encodes CDR1 MNHEY and CDR2 SMNVEV (reference sequence). The germline V and J ends were trimmed by 6 bases and 1 base, with 15 bases remaining between them.

This chain joins TRBV5-6 and TRBJ2-3; 11 bases match TRBD2. Germline V lookup: CDR1 SGHDT, CDR2 YYEEEE. The CDR3 is made up of 16 amino acids. The V segment lost 5 bases and the J segment 5 bases; nucleotides outside the gene matches: 10. The CDR3 DNA reads TGTGCCAGCAGGTGGGGACTAGCGGAGCGGAGAGATACGCAGTATTTT. The encoded protein is CASRWGLAERRDTQYF.

The genes are TRBV30 and TRBJ2-7; 8 bases are a match to TRBD1. CDR3 length: 14 residues. Germline V gene data show CDR1 as GTSNPN and CDR2 as SVGIG (reference sequence). The trim removed 2 bases at V and 5 bases at J, leaving 8 bases unmatched. The CDR3 loop is CAWSTGQGGDEQYF. DNA for the CDR3: TGTGCCTGGAGTACAGGACAGGGTGGGGACGAGCAGTACTTC.

V is TRBV5-1 and J is TRBJ2-2; tentatively, D is TRBD1 (5 bases). The CDR3 contains 15 residues. Trimming left V 3 bases short and J 5 bases short, with 14 bases between. Germline lookup yields CDR1 SGHRS and CDR2 YFSETQ. The CDR3 sequence is CASSSSYAGTGELFF. The DNA for the CDR3 is TGCGCCAGCAGCTCGTCGTATGCAGGGACCGGGGAGCTGTTTTTT.

This chain uses TRBV29-1 with TRBJ2-7, with 8 nucleotides matching TRBD1. The CDR3 extends over 13 amino acids. V lost 3 bases to trimming and J lost 0 bases; unmatched junction nucleotides: 1. From germline, CDR1 is SQVTM and CDR2 ANQGSEA. The CDR3 DNA is TGCAGCGTTGAGGACAGGGCCTCCTACGAGCAGTACTTC. It yields the protein CSVEDRASYEQYF.

This sequence joins TRBV6-5 and TRBJ2-2; 8 nucleotides agree with TRBD1. J lost 5 bases, V lost 0 bases, and 2 bases had no gene match. CDR1 and CDR2 from the germline V gene are MNHEY and SVGAGI. The CDR3 is 15 amino acids. The CDR3 loop is CASSYSGTGTGELFF. The DNA of the CDR3 is TGTGCCAGCAGTTACTCGGGGACAGGAACCGGGGAGCTGTTTTTT.

This chain joins TRBV6-1 and TRBJ1-2; 7 bases are a match to TRBD1. Germline trimming cut 2 bases from V and 6 bases from J; bases unmatched to any gene: 15. CDR1 and CDR2 from the germline V gene are MNHNS and SASEGT. The CDR3 is 17 amino acids. CDR3 residues: CASSELFRDSDRHGYTF. For the CDR3, the DNA is TGTGCCAGCAGTGAATTGTTCCGGGACAGCGATAGGCATGGCTACACCTTC.

The gene calls are TRBV19 and TRBJ2-1, with D perhaps matching TRBD2 (5 bases). Germline assignment: CDR1 LNHDA and CDR2 SQIVND (reference sequence). Trimming took 6 bases from V and 1 from J, leaving 10 bases between them. The CDR3 length is 14 residues. This CDR3 reads CASREEVSYNEQFF. The CDR3 DNA reads as TGTGCCAGTAGGGAGGAGGTATCCTACAATGAGCAGTTCTTC.

The CDR3 region has the DNA TGTGCCAGCAGAGAGGACAGGAGTGCCACCTTTTCCTACGAGCAGTACTTC. Translation: CASREDRSATFSYEQYF. The chain carries TRBV2 and TRBJ2-5; 7 nucleotides align to TRBD1. Matching the DNA end better, TRBJ2-7 makes the J call doubtful. Germline assignment: CDR1 SNHLY and CDR2 FYNNEI. The CDR3 is 17 amino acids.

This clone has a single count. V usage is TRBV5-4 and J usage is TRBJ2-1; 11 bases match TRBD2. The germline gives CDR1 SGHNT, CDR2 YYREEE (reference sequence). CDR3 length: 17 residues. V shed 7 bases and J 9 bases; nucleotides not matched to a gene: 18. The chain's CDR3 is CASRDSGSGRASPEQFF. The DNA for the CDR3 is TGTGCCAGCCGAGATTCCGGTAGCGGGAGGGCCAGTCCTGAGCAGTTCTTC.

The chain has TRBV28 and TRBJ1-5; D is ambiguous. V was shortened by 2 bases and J by 5 bases, with 7 bases between the two germline ends. Per germline, CDR1 MDHEN and CDR2 SYDVKM. This CDR3 is built from 13 residues. CDR3 nucleotide sequence: TGTGCCAGCAGTTTAAGATCGGATCAGCCCCAGCATTTT. Protein: CASSLRSDQPQHF.

This clone was seen a handful of times. The chain is built from TRBV7-3 and TRBJ1-1; D ambiguous. The CDR3 consists of 13 residues. V was pared by 5 bases and J by 0 bases, with 7 bases between. Germline CDR1 SGHTA, CDR2 FQGTGA. DNA of the CDR3: TGTGCCAGCAGCCTAGCGTTGAACACTGAAGCTTTCTTT. As protein: CASSLALNTEAFF.

The gene calls are TRBV27 and TRBJ2-1, with no clear D. This CDR3 contains 13 residues. Trimming stripped 9 bases from V and 4 bases from J, with 13 bases between. Germline loops: CDR1 MNHEY, CDR2 SMNVEV (reference sequence). CDR3 protein: CASQSGSYNEQFF. CDR3 nucleotides: TGTGCCAGTCAGTCGGGTTCGTACAATGAGCAGTTCTTC.

The chain couples TRBV6-5 to TRBJ2-5; 9 bases are shared with TRBD1. This CDR3 has 16 residues. The germline V gene encodes CDR1 MNHEY and CDR2 SVGAGI. The ends lost 4 bases at V and 5 bases at J; junction bases unmatched: 11. The CDR3 DNA sequence: TGTGCCAGCAGTTTCGCAGGACAGGGGAGCGGGGAGACCCAGTACTTC. It codes for CASSFAGQGSGETQYF.